This T cell receptor beta chain is from a study of T cell repertoires in cytomegalovirus infection. Study in general: Public signatures in TCR beta pointed to CMV infection and matching HLA type. Study observations and caveats: HLA-C-restricted CMV-specific TCR beta clonotypes were dominant in the ex vivo response. Summed frequency of shared TCR beta families picked out CMV carriers who also had the relevant HLA.

The V segment lost 6 bases and the J segment 2 bases; nucleotides outside the gene matches: 2. This CDR3 spans 13 amino acids. Germline V gene sequence: CDR1 SNHLY, CDR2 FYNNEI. This clonotype was picked up a small number of times. Its antigen is not identified. In TCRdb, the reads were re-called with MiXCR into one record per CDR3 protein. Here the sample spans about 140,000 distinct CDR3 sequences, 30% to 40% being singletons. The starting material was CD8+ T cells from cultured PBMCs, obtained from culture after CMV antigen stimulation. V and J are TRBV2 and TRBJ2-7; 9 bases match TRBD1. The clonotype comes from a human donor in good health (CMV status not recorded). Some clones in this sample may be carry-over from other donors' samples. CDR3: CASRRQGAYEQYF. CDR3 nucleotides: TGTGCCAGCAGAAGACAGGGGGCCTACGAGCAGTACTTC.